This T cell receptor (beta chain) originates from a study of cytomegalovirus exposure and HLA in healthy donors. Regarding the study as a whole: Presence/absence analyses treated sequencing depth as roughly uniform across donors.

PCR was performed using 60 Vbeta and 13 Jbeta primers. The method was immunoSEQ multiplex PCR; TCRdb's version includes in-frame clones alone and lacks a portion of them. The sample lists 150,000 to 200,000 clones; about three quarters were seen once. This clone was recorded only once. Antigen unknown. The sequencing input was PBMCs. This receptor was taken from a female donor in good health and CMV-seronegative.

DNA for the CDR3: TGTGCCAGTAGTAGGAGCCCCTCCTACGAGCAGTACTTC. Protein sequence: CASSRSPSYEQYF. The gene calls are TRBV19 and TRBJ2-7, with D unclear. CDR3 size: 13 residues. V was clipped by 4 bases and J by 0 bases, with 7 bases between them. CDR1 and CDR2 from the germline V gene are LNHDA and SQIVND (reference sequence).